The rows below give T cell receptor beta chains drawn from one sample of a study of CD8+ T cells in alopecia areata. Some clones are missing from TCRdb's copy, which holds only in-frame ones; the method was immunoSEQ multiplex PCR. The table shows a few hundred thousand clones, with approximately 38% occurring only once. The source material was CD4+ T cells sorted from blood, sampled at approximately week 30, from a patient treated with tofacitinib. The receptors shown here come from a human donor with alopecia areata. Each CDR3 is given with its conserved first and last residue. The D gene is left open where the match is weak. Size is omitted from some rows. Given values are once, few, many or a class for expanded clones.

DNA	CDR3	D	size	V	J
TGTGCCAGCACCAAGCAGGAGGGAGGAAGCCACGAGCAGTACTTC	CASTKQEGGSHEQYF	NA	NA	TRBV6-1	TRBJ2-7
TGCAGCGTTTCAGGAACCTATGGCTACACCTTC	CSVSGTYGYTF	NA	NA	TRBV29-1	TRBJ1-2
TGCGCCAGCAGCTTAGCTCTAGCGGGGGCCAACAATGAGCAGTTCTTC	CASSLALAGANNEQFF	TRBD2	NA	TRBV5-1	TRBJ2-1
TGTGCCAGCAGCTCCTCCATAGCGGGGGGCTACAATGAGCAGTTCTTC	CASSSSIAGGYNEQFF	TRBD2	many	TRBV7-6	TRBJ2-1
TGTGCCAGCAGTAATGACAGGGGGCTGGAGACCCAGTACTTC	CASSNDRGLETQYF	TRBD1	NA	TRBV6-5	TRBJ2-5
TGTGCCAGCAGCCACTCGGGACCGATCTATGGCTACACCTTC	CASSHSGPIYGYTF	NA	NA	TRBV14	TRBJ1-2
TGCAGCGTCCAGACAGGGTCAACCGGGGAGCTGTTTTTT	CSVQTGSTGELFF	TRBD1	few	TRBV29-1	TRBJ2-2
TGTGCCAGCACCCAGGACCTTCTCGGGGGCTACACCTTC	CASTQDLLGGYTF	NA	few	TRBV5-4	TRBJ1-2
TGCGCCAGCAGCCTTGGTGCGAGCGGAGGCACAGATACGCAGTATTTT	CASSLGASGGTDTQYF	NA	NA	TRBV5-1	TRBJ2-3
TGCAGCGTTTCGTCAGGGAGGGCCAACTATGGCTACACCTTC	CSVSSGRANYGYTF	NA	NA	TRBV29-1	TRBJ1-2
TGTGCCTGGAGTGTACTTGGGAGCACAGATACGCAGTATTTT	CAWSVLGSTDTQYF	NA	once	TRBV30	TRBJ2-3
TGCGCCAGCAGCGCACAGGGGGGCACTGAAGCTTTCTTT	CASSAQGGTEAFF	TRBD1	NA	TRBV10-2	TRBJ1-1
TGTGCCAGCAGCCGATCCCCGAACATTCAGTACTTC	CASSRSPNIQYF	NA	NA	TRBV9	TRBJ2-4
TGCGCCAGCAGACGTCTGGGAAGCACAGATACGCAGTATTTT	CASRRLGSTDTQYF	NA	once	TRBV5-1	TRBJ2-3
TGCAGCGGGGGGGCAGGCAGTACTGAAGCTTTCTTT	CSGGAGSTEAFF	NA	NA	TRBV29-1	TRBJ1-1
TGCAGTGTTACCTCGGTGGATACGCAGTATTTT	CSVTSVDTQYF	NA	few	TRBV20-1	TRBJ2-3